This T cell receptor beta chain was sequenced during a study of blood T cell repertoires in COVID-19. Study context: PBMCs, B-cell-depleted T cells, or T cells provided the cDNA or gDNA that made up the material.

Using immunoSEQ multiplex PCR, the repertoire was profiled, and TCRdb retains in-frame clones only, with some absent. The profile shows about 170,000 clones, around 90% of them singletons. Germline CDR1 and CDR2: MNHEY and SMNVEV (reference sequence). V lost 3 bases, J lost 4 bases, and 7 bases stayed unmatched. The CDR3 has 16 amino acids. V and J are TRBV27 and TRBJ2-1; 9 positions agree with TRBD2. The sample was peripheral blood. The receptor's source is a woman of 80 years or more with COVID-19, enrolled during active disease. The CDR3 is CASSLFLAGPYNEQFF. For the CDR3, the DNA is TGTGCCAGCAGTTTGTTTCTAGCGGGGCCTTACAATGAGCAGTTCTTC.